This T cell receptor beta chain is drawn from a study of blood T cell repertoires in COVID-19. About the research overall: Samples of COVID-19 (acute and convalescent) were obtained from the United States, Italy and Spain.

The V segment lost 3 bases and the J segment 0 bases; nucleotides outside the gene matches: 1. The CDR3 runs 14 residues. The germline gives CDR1 SGHTA, CDR2 FQGNSA. Authors' analysis steps: The assay estimated nucleated cells by amplifying reference gene primers. The protocol was immunoSEQ multiplex PCR, while the TCRdb copy is restricted to in-frame clones and leaves out a portion. That table gives V, J and clone size, and the DNA gave D and trimming. The sample consists of hundreds of thousands of clones, nearly 90% of them appearing once. The specimen was peripheral blood. The chain recombines TRBV7-2 with TRBJ1-1, with 7 bases aligning to TRBD1. This sequence originates from a woman between 18 and 30 years old who had recovered from COVID-19. The CDR3 DNA is TGTGCCAGCAGCTTGGACAGGTTGAACACTGAAGCTTTCTTT. It codes for CASSLDRLNTEAFF.